The 15 T cell receptor beta chains given below trace back to one sample, sequenced in a study of tumor-infiltrating lymphocytes in oesophageal squamous cell carcinoma. TCRdb used MiXCR to reprocess the PCR reads, holding one entry per CDR3 protein. The table has 15,000 to 20,000 distinct CDR3 sequences, 39% seen once. Sequences were obtained from esophageal tumor tissue. These receptors were collected from a male donor with esophageal squamous cell carcinoma.

This clonotype was seen a handful of times. The chain couples TRBV7-2 to TRBJ2-1, with D hard to call. TRBJ2-5 matches the DNA end more closely, so the J call is doubtful. The V gene's germline CDR1 is SGHTA and CDR2 FQGNSA. CDR3 length: 11 residues. CDR3 region: CASSTVGTQYF. CDR3 sequence (DNA): TGTGCCAGCAGCACCGTAGGGACCCAGTACTTC.

A note on this clonotype: The final CDR3 position lacks the conserved phenylalanine or tryptophan, pointing to a likely read error. No DNA is shown, since the ends of the CDR3 on it are uncertain; the CDR3 is the one TCRdb lists. The J gene is TRBJ2-6, the V gene TRBV24-1. The CDR3 has 8 amino acids, counting both end residues. Germline V gene data show CDR1 as KGHDR and CDR2 as SFDVKD. CDR3 in amino acids: CATSDSRS.

A remark on this clonotype: A much larger clone differs from this one at a single base, so this may be a read error. The chain is built from TRBV5-6 and TRBJ1-1; D not certain. Looked up from germline, CDR1 is SGHDT and CDR2 is YYEEEE. The CDR3 extends over 16 amino acids. The DNA for the CDR3 is TGTGCCAACAGCCCCGGTGCGGGCGGACGCGACACTGAAGCTTTCTTT. Translating it yields CANSPGAGGRDTEAFF.

CDR3 coding DNA: TGTGCCACATTAGCGGGAGAAACAGATACGCAGTATTTT. Translated: CATLAGETDTQYF. The chain employs TRBV6-8 and TRBJ2-3, with TRBD2 matching 9 bases. The junction had 5 bases not matched to a gene; V was cut back by 10 bases and J by 3 bases. The V gene's germline CDR1 is MNHGY and CDR2 SAAAGT. This CDR3 region has 13 residues.

There are a few counts of this clonotype. The V gene is TRBV19, the J gene TRBJ1-6; 7 nucleotides agree with TRBD1. The V segment lost 5 bases and the J segment 6 bases; nucleotides outside the gene matches: 4. The CDR3 length is 14 residues. Germline V gives CDR1 LNHDA, CDR2 SQIVND (reference sequence). The CDR3 DNA sequence: TGTGCCAGTAGTCCGGGACAGCCTAATTCACCCCTCCACTTT. Its protein is CASSPGQPNSPLHF.

In DNA form, the CDR3 reads TGCAGTGCTAGCCTCCGGGACAGATACAATGAGCAGTTCTTC. The encoded protein is CSASLRDRYNEQFF. J is TRBJ2-3 and V is TRBV20-1; 7 bases line up with TRBD1. The J call may be mistaken, given a closer DNA end match to TRBJ2-1. Germline values: CDR1 DFQATT, CDR2 SNEGSKA (reference sequence). This CDR3 spans 14 amino acids.

This clonotype was seen repeatedly, ten times or more. J is TRBJ2-7 and V is TRBV11-2; 8 bases align to TRBD2. The CDR3 has 18 amino acids. Germline values: CDR1 SGHAT, CDR2 FQNNGV. V lost 6 bases, J lost 4 bases, and 20 bases stayed unmatched. Here the CDR3 reads CASSYSILSREGPYEQYF. CDR3 in DNA: TGTGCCAGCAGTTACTCAATTCTATCACGGGAGGGCCCTTACGAGCAGTACTTC.

The chain has TRBV20-1 and TRBJ2-7; weak D call: TRBD1 (6 bases). The DNA end is a closer match to TRBJ2-1, so the J assignment may be wrong. CDR3 length equals 15 residues. Germline loops: CDR1 DFQATT, CDR2 SNEGSKA (reference sequence). The CDR3 nucleotides are TGCAGTGCTAGAGATTGGGCAGGGGATAACAATGAGCAGTTCTTC. As protein: CSARDWAGDNNEQFF.

This clonotype was counted many times. The genes are TRBV27 and TRBJ2-7, with D unresolved. The CDR3 runs to 14 residues. The germline V gene has CDR1 MNHEY and CDR2 SMNVEV (reference sequence). V dropped 5 bases and J dropped 0 bases, with 11 bases sitting between them. This CDR3 is CASSLTTNSYEQYF. The CDR3 DNA reads TGTGCCAGCAGTCTGACCACCAACTCCTACGAGCAGTACTTC.

The chain combines TRBV10-3 with TRBJ2-1, with 11 bases aligning to TRBD2. This CDR3 comprises 12 residues. Germline CDR1 ENHRY, CDR2 SYGVKD. With V trimmed by 8 bases and J by 16 bases, 10 bases remained unmatched. CDR3 amino acids: CAIGSLAGGGFF. For the CDR3, the DNA is TGTGCCATCGGGTCGCTAGCGGGAGGTGGTTTCTTC.

The gene calls are TRBV5-6 and TRBJ2-5, with D unclear. This CDR3 has 11 amino acids. CDR1 SGHDT and CDR2 YYEEEE come from the germline V gene. V lost 4 bases and J lost 4, with 5 bases in between. DNA for the CDR3: TGTGCCAGCAGCCACGGAGAGACCCAGTACTTC. Translating it yields CASSHGETQYF. Based on the CDR3 plus reference TRBV5-6 and TRBJ2-5, the full variable domain is DAGVTQSPTHLIKTRGQQVTLRCSPKSGHDTVSWYQQALGQGPQFIFQYYEEEERQRGNFPDRFSGHQFPNYSSELNVNALLLGDSALYLCASSHGETQYFGPGTRLLVL.

This clonotype was observed many times. This likely comes from a read error, as the CDR3 has no conserved phenylalanine or tryptophan at its end. It is unclear where the CDR3 begins or ends on the DNA, so no DNA is shown, and the CDR3 is as TCRdb lists it. The chain joins TRBV7-6 to TRBJ2-1; whether TRBD1, the table's D call, matches the DNA was not checked. Germline loops: CDR1 SGHVS, CDR2 FNYEAQ. The CDR3 is 16 amino acids in total, end residues counted. The CDR3 region is CASSPTGGVYGYTFGS.

The rearrangement links TRBV10-3 to TRBJ2-3, with D unresolved. The end of the DNA fits TRBJ2-2 better, so the J call may be wrong. Germline lookup yields CDR1 ENHRY and CDR2 SYGVKD. This CDR3 region has 12 residues. The DNA for the CDR3 is TGTGCCATCAGTGACACCTCCGGGGAGCTGTTTTTT. Translation gives CAISDTSGELFF.

This clonotype has only a few counts. The rearrangement joins TRBV7-2 to TRBJ2-3; 9 bases match TRBD2. Trimming took 1 base from V and 1 from J; bases not matched to a gene: 6. CDR1 is SGHTA and CDR2 is FQGNSA in the germline V gene. CDR3 size: 17 residues. The CDR3 is CASSLVAGGRGTDTQYF. DNA for the CDR3: TGTGCCAGCAGCTTAGTGGCTGGCGGGAGGGGCACAGATACGCAGTATTTT.

Only a few counts were recorded for this clonotype. The rearrangement links TRBV5-5 to TRBJ1-4; perhaps TRBD1 as D (5 bases). V was clipped by 4 bases and J by 8 bases, with 21 bases between them. This CDR3 has 16 residues. Germline V gene data show CDR1 as SGHKS and CDR2 as YYEKEE (reference sequence). CDR3 sequence reads: CASSPSGAGFEEKLFF. The CDR3 DNA is TGTGCCAGCAGCCCCAGCGGGGCGGGATTCGAAGAAAAACTGTTTTTT.